Below, 32 T cell receptor beta chains from the same sample are listed, as sequenced in a study of T cells in women clearing cervical HPV infection. The assay was immunoSEQ multiplex PCR, and TCRdb's table has in-frame clones only and misses some. The sample table sets out about 46,000 clones. The sequenced material came from blood buffy coat. The origin of the receptors is a woman aged 18 to 75 with a cervical HPV16 infection that either progressed to CIN3+ or cleared (not recorded which).

Regarding this clone: The read finishes 3 residues shy of the CDR3 end, and the germline J gene is used to complete it. V gene TRBV29-1 combines with J gene TRBJ1-1, with D tentatively TRBD1 (5 bases). Germline V gene data show CDR1 as SQVTM and CDR2 as ANQGSEA. The CDR3 is 13 amino acids. V was pared by 7 bases and J by 5 bases, with 17 bases between. The CDR3 is CSGSKGIGTEAFF. Partial CDR3 DNA: TGCAGCGGCTCAAAGGGGATAGGGACTGAA.

Details on this clone: The sequence runs out 3 residues before the end of the CDR3; the remainder is reconstructed from the germline J gene. The chain carries TRBV6-1 and TRBJ2-7, with 12 bases matching TRBD1. V lost 4 bases, J lost 5 bases, and 9 bases stayed unmatched. The CDR3 has 16 amino acids. Germline-derived CDR1 and CDR2 are MNHNS and SASEGT. The CDR3 bases that were read are TGTGCCAGCAGTGCGCAGACCGGGACAGGGGGCGACGAG. It specifies CASSAQTGTGGDE. The full CDR3 sequence reads CASSAQTGTGGDEQYF.

Details on this clone: The observed sequence ends 3 residues before the CDR3 terminus, with the missing tail filled in from the germline J gene. The chain employs TRBV7-9 and TRBJ2-7; D not certain. Trimming shortened V by 5 bases and J by 2 bases, and 10 bases separated the two germline ends. Germline V gene data show CDR1 as SEHNR and CDR2 as FQNEAQ (reference sequence). This CDR3 is built from 13 residues. CDR3: CASSPLGTYEQYF. CDR3 DNA (partial): TGTGCCAGCAGCCCCCTGGGCACCTACGAG.

As concerns this clone: The CDR3 is cut off 3 residues early in the read; its end comes from the germline J gene. The V and J genes are TRBV7-8 and TRBJ2-4, with 9 bases lining up with TRBD1. Germline trimming cut 6 bases from V and 1 base from J; bases unmatched to any gene: 7. There are 16 residues in the CDR3. Per the germline V gene, CDR1 is SGHVS and CDR2 is FQNEAQ. CDR3 DNA, as far as it was read: TGTGCCAGCAGTCAACAGGGGGCTGGGGCCAAAAACATT. Its protein product is CASSQQGAGAKNI. The full CDR3 is CASSQQGAGAKNIQYF. Drawing the rest from reference TRBV7-8 and TRBJ2-4, the complete variable domain is GAGVSQSPRYKVAKRGQDVALRCDPISGHVSLFWYQQALGQGPEFLTYFQNEAQLDKSGLPSDRFFAERPEGSVSTLKIQRTQQEDSAVYLCASSQQGAGAKNIQYFGAGTRLSVL.

In the case of this clone: The CDR3 extends 3 residues past the end of the read, so its final part is completed from the germline J gene. The chain joins TRBV29-1 to TRBJ2-1; tentatively, D is TRBD2 (6 bases). The CDR3 spans 14 residues. V was shortened by 4 bases and J by 5 bases, with 15 bases between the two germline ends. Looked up from germline, CDR1 is SQVTM and CDR2 is ANQGSEA. CDR3 sequence reads: CSVVVAEGHNEQFF. Partial CDR3 DNA: TGCAGCGTTGTTGTAGCGGAGGGCCACAATGAG.

Remarks on this clone: A read error may account for a junction end that differs from germline. The read ends 3 residues before the CDR3 terminus; that terminus is restored from the germline J gene. The chain links TRBV7-7 to TRBJ2-7; the D gene is possibly TRBD1 (6 bases). This CDR3 region has 13 residues. Germline CDR1 SSHAT, CDR2 FNYEAQ (reference sequence). The sequenced part of the CDR3 DNA is TGTGCTAGCAGCTTAAGTCAGGGGCGCGAG. It translates to CASSLSQGRE. The complete CDR3 protein is CASSLSQGREQYF.

Turning to this clone: The read finishes 3 residues shy of the CDR3 end, and the germline J gene is used to complete it. The rearrangement joins TRBV5-1 to TRBJ1-5; D is uncertain. From germline, CDR1 is SGHRS and CDR2 YFSETQ. This CDR3 spans 13 amino acids. Trimming left V 0 bases short and J 3 bases short, with 4 bases between. The CDR3 DNA, read in part, is TGCGCCAGCAGCTTGGAGGTCAATCAGCCC. As protein: CASSLEVNQP. The CDR3 reads in full as CASSLEVNQPQHF.

Remarks on this clone: The read falls 3 residues short of the CDR3 end, and the missing part is taken from the germline J gene. V gene TRBV7-9 combines with J gene TRBJ1-6, with D tentatively TRBD1 (6 bases). This CDR3 region has 15 residues. Trimming took 1 base from V and 6 from J, leaving 10 bases between them. CDR1 and CDR2 (germline): SEHNR, FQNEAQ (reference sequence). CDR3 DNA, as far as it was read: TGTGCCAGCAGCTTAGATCAAGGGGGTAATTCACCC. This codes for CASSLDQGGNSP. From start to end, the CDR3 is CASSLDQGGNSPLHF.

Regarding this clone: Read sequence stops 3 residues before the CDR3 end, and the germline J gene provides the missing end. The chain employs TRBV5-6 and TRBJ1-2; no definite D call. Germline V gene sequence: CDR1 SGHDT, CDR2 YYEEEE. This CDR3 is built from 13 residues. CDR3 DNA, as far as it was read: TGTGCCAGCAGCTTGGACAGTTACAATGAC. This translates into CASSLDSYND. The entire CDR3 is CASSLDSYNDYTF.

About this clone itself: From the germline J gene comes the end of the CDR3, since the read stops 3 residues before it. The J gene is TRBJ2-5, the V gene TRBV11-3, with D tentatively TRBD2 (6 bases). CDR3 size: 15 residues. Germline CDR1 and CDR2: SGHNT and YENEEA. V was trimmed by 5 bases and J by 1 base, leaving 14 bases between them. CDR3 loop: CASSQRAGRQETQYF. Partial CDR3 DNA: TGTGCCAGCAGCCAGCGGGCGGGACGCCAAGAGACC.

In the case of this clone: The sequenced fragment ends 3 residues before the CDR3 boundary, so the rest is inferred from the germline J gene. Other DNA variants within this sample encode the same CDR3. The gene calls are TRBV7-8 and TRBJ1-3; weak D call: TRBD1 (6 bases). The CDR3 runs to 15 residues. Germline V gives CDR1 SGHVS, CDR2 FQNEAQ. Trimming removed 5 bases at V and 9 bases at J, with 20 bases between. CDR3 loop: CASSRNRVETGTIYF. The part of the CDR3 DNA that was read is TGTGCCAGCAGCCGCAACAGGGTCGAAACGGGCACC.

In the case of this clone: The read ends 3 residues shy of where the CDR3 ends; the end is completed using the germline J gene. The V and J genes are TRBV20-1 and TRBJ2-7; D is uncertain. Looked up from germline, CDR1 is DFQATT and CDR2 is SNEGSKA (reference sequence). The CDR3 contains 13 residues. The ends were cut back, 0 bases at V and 3 bases at J, with 9 bases in the middle. The covered CDR3 bases are TGCAGTGCTAGAGATGGGCCCAGCTACGAG. The encoded protein is CSARDGPSYE. The complete CDR3 sequence is CSARDGPSYEQYF.

For this clone: At one end the junction does not follow the germline gene, possibly because of a read error. The read ends 3 residues before the CDR3 terminus; that terminus is restored from the germline J gene. This chain links TRBV4-2 with TRBJ2-7; maybe TRBD2 (5 bases). CDR1 and CDR2 from the germline V gene are LGHNA and YNFKEQ. The CDR3 has 14 residues. CDR3 protein: CASSPHRGSYEQYF. The sequenced part of the CDR3 DNA is TGCGCCAGCAGCCCGCACCGGGGTTCCTACGAG.

Note on this clone: The read falls 3 residues short of the CDR3 end, and the missing part is taken from the germline J gene. The rearrangement links TRBV10-3 to TRBJ2-1, with TRBD2 matching over 9 bases. Germline trimming cut 8 bases from V and 6 bases from J; bases unmatched to any gene: 5. CDR1 ENHRY and CDR2 SYGVKD come from the germline V gene. This CDR3 has 13 residues. The DNA read from the CDR3 is TGTGCCATCGGCGGGACTAGCCCCAATGAG. Protein sequence: CAIGGTSPNE. The whole CDR3 is CAIGGTSPNEQFF.

Note on this clone: Read coverage stops 3 residues before the CDR3 terminus; the germline J gene supplies the remainder. The V gene is TRBV6-1, the J gene TRBJ2-4, with 16 bases that match TRBD2. CDR1 is MNHNS, CDR2 SASEGT, per germline. Losses at the gene ends were 2 bases for V and 6 bases for J; bases not matched to a gene: 10. The CDR3 length is 19 residues. The CDR3 reads CASSEIGTSGGAGRNIQYF. The CDR3 bases that were read are TGTGCCAGCAGTGAAATTGGGACTAGCGGGGGGGCGGGCAGAAACATT.

With regard to this clone: The CDR3 end is not reached by the read, which stops 3 residues before it; the germline J gene fills it in. The rearrangement uses TRBV7-2 and TRBJ2-2; 10 bases map to TRBD1. CDR1 is SGHTA, CDR2 FQGNSA, per germline. Trimming removed 5 bases from V and 5 bases from J; junction bases left unmatched: 5. The CDR3 extends over 15 amino acids. CDR3 DNA, as far as it was read: TGTGCCAGCAGCCAGACAGGGGGCTGGACCGGGGAG. This codes for CASSQTGGWTGE. The entire CDR3 is CASSQTGGWTGELFF.

The part of the CDR3 DNA that was read is TGCAGTGCTATTCGGGACATTGGCCTTCACAGTCAGCCC. Translating gives CSAIRDIGLHSQP. The entire CDR3 protein is CSAIRDIGLHSQPQHF. The chain has TRBV20-1 and TRBJ1-5; weak D call: TRBD1 (6 bases). The sequenced fragment ends 3 residues before the CDR3 boundary, so the rest is inferred from the germline J gene. Per the germline V gene, CDR1 is DFQATT and CDR2 is SNEGSKA (reference sequence). The CDR3 has 16 residues. V was pared by 4 bases and J by 6 bases, with 22 bases between.

In the case of this clone: Read sequence stops 3 residues before the CDR3 end, and the germline J gene provides the missing end. This chain joins TRBV5-1 and TRBJ2-3; D gene ambiguous. Trimming shortened V by 7 bases and J by 0 bases, and 9 bases separated the two germline ends. Germline V gene sequence: CDR1 SGHRS, CDR2 YFSETQ. The CDR3 is 13 amino acids. CDR3 residues: CASGTLSTDTQYF. CDR3 DNA, as far as it was read: TGCGCCAGCGGCACCCTGAGCACAGATACG.

Worth noting for this clone: Coverage ceases 3 residues before the CDR3 finishes, and the germline J gene fills in the end. This rearrangement joins TRBV5-1 to TRBJ2-7; D is possibly TRBD1 (5 bases). Trimming took 4 bases from V and 3 from J, leaving 8 bases between them. The germline CDR1 and CDR2 sequences are SGHRS and YFSETQ. The CDR3 is 12 residues long. CDR3: CASSPDSYEQYF. The sequenced CDR3 bases are TGCGCCAGCAGCCCTGACAGCTACGAG.

To note about this clone: Read coverage stops 3 residues before the CDR3 terminus; the germline J gene supplies the remainder. The gene calls are TRBV2 and TRBJ1-5; a possible D gene is TRBD1 (6 bases). Looked up from germline, CDR1 is SNHLY and CDR2 is FYNNEI. The CDR3 contains 15 residues. The V end was cut by 5 bases, the J end by 6 bases, with 17 bases between. The CDR3 sequence is CASSSPGVVVQPQHF. Incomplete CDR3 DNA: TGTGCCAGCAGTTCACCAGGGGTAGTGGTTCAGCCC.

This chain's CDR3 is CASSLGTGGEAFF. The sequenced part of the CDR3 DNA is TGTGCCAGCAGCTTAGGTACAGGGGGCGAA. This chain uses TRBV7-6 with TRBJ1-1; TRBD1 agrees at 9 bases. Read data end 3 residues before the CDR3 end; the end is taken from the germline J gene. The CDR3 consists of 13 residues. Looked up from germline, CDR1 is SGHVS and CDR2 is FNYEAQ.

In regard to this clone: The read stops 3 residues short of the end of the CDR3; the missing end is completed from the germline J gene. The V call is TRBV18, the J call TRBJ2-7; D possibly corresponds to TRBD1 (6 bases). Germline V lookup: CDR1 KGHSH, CDR2 LQKENI. V was cut by 3 bases and J by 3 bases, with 12 bases left in between. The CDR3 is 14 amino acids. The CDR3 sequence: CASSPTNRVYEQYF. The DNA read from the CDR3 is TGTGCCAGCTCACCCACGAACAGGGTCTACGAG.

Remarks on this clone: The CDR3 end is not reached by the read, which stops 3 residues before it; the germline J gene fills it in. The chain joins TRBV20-1 to TRBJ2-7; TRBD1 matches 9 bases. The J segment lost 0 bases and the V segment lost 6 bases, leaving 15 bases of the junction unmatched. CDR1 DFQATT and CDR2 SNEGSKA come from the germline V gene (reference sequence). The CDR3 contains 17 residues. CDR3 bases read: TGCAGTGCCATAAACAGGGGGCGCGGGGTAAGCTCCTACGAG. Protein sequence: CSAINRGRGVSSYE. The full CDR3 protein is CSAINRGRGVSSYEQYF.

In regard to this clone: The read gets to within 3 residues of the CDR3 end, and the germline J gene fills in the rest. This chain joins TRBV5-8 and TRBJ1-5; D possibly corresponds to TRBD1 (5 bases). The germline gives CDR1 SGHTS, CDR2 YDEGEE. The CDR3 totals 15 residues. Trimming removed 4 bases at V and 7 bases at J, with 18 bases between. CDR3: CASSPGGEGRQPQHF. The part of the CDR3 DNA that was read is TGTGCCAGCAGCCCGGGGGGTGAGGGGCGGCAGCCC. Looking up the rest from reference TRBV5-8 and TRBJ1-5 gives the full variable domain: EAGVTQSPTHLIKTRGQQATLRCSPISGHTSVYWYQQALGLGLQFLLWYDEGEERNRGNFPPRFSGRQFPNYSSELNVNALELEDSALYLCASSPGGEGRQPQHFGDGTRLSIL.

In regard to this clone: The CDR3 end falls 3 residues outside the read, so it is completed with the germline J gene. J is TRBJ1-5 and V is TRBV18; D may be TRBD1 (5 bases). Trimming stripped 3 bases from V and 5 bases from J, with 11 bases between. Germline V CDR1 and CDR2: KGHSH, LQKENI. This CDR3 is built from 14 residues. The covered CDR3 bases are TGTGCCAGCTCACCGATACAGGTTGATCAGCCC. Translated: CASSPIQVDQP. In full, the CDR3 reads CASSPIQVDQPQHF.

Concerning this clone itself: The sequenced fragment ends 3 residues before the CDR3 boundary, so the rest is inferred from the germline J gene. J is TRBJ2-3 and V is TRBV19, with TRBD2 identical over 12 bases. CDR3 length: 16 amino acids. Germline values: CDR1 LNHDA, CDR2 SQIVND (reference sequence). CDR3 DNA (partial): TGTGCCAGTAGTAACAGACTAGCGGGAGAGGGAGAGACG. Translated: CASSNRLAGEGET. The CDR3 as a whole reads CASSNRLAGEGETQYF.

Notes on this clone: The missing CDR3 end, 3 residues past where the read stops, is filled in from the germline J gene. The chain is built from TRBV5-1 and TRBJ2-1, with D possibly being TRBD1 (5 bases). The V gene's germline CDR1 is SGHRS and CDR2 YFSETQ. The CDR3 extends over 13 amino acids. The ends were cut back, 6 bases at V and 7 bases at J, with 14 bases in the middle. The CDR3 region is CASTSTVTNEQFF. CDR3 DNA, as far as it was read: TGCGCCAGCACATCGACAGTTACTAATGAG.

Of note for this clone: Coverage ceases 3 residues before the CDR3 finishes, and the germline J gene fills in the end. The V call is TRBV7-6, the J call TRBJ1-4, with 11 bases matching TRBD1. The trim removed 1 base at V and 7 bases at J, leaving 2 bases unmatched. The CDR3 loop spans 15 amino acids. Germline CDR1 SGHVS, CDR2 FNYEAQ. The CDR3 reads CASSLGGTGGEKLFF. CDR3 DNA (partial): TGTGCCAGCAGCTTAGGGGGGACAGGGGGTGAAAAA.

For this clone: The read halts 3 residues ahead of the CDR3 end, with the missing end drawn from the germline J gene. V gene TRBV18 combines with J gene TRBJ2-5; 7 nucleotides align to TRBD2. Looked up from germline, CDR1 is KGHSH and CDR2 is LQKENI. This CDR3 contains 14 residues. CDR3 DNA (partial): TGTGCCAGCTCACCAGCGGGAGCCCCAGATACC. Its translation is CASSPAGAPDT. The entire CDR3 protein is CASSPAGAPDTQYF.

A note on this clone: The read stops 3 residues short of the end of the CDR3; the missing end is completed from the germline J gene. The chain employs TRBV5-1 and TRBJ2-7, with 9 bases identical to TRBD1. This CDR3 region has 16 residues. The V gene's germline CDR1 is SGHRS and CDR2 YFSETQ. V lost 6 bases to trimming and J lost 0 bases; unmatched junction nucleotides: 10. This CDR3 is CASTQQGALSSYEQYF. The part of the CDR3 DNA that was read is TGCGCCAGCACTCAACAGGGGGCTCTTAGCTCCTACGAG.

The CDR3 protein is CASSLARGNAYEQYF. Incomplete CDR3 DNA: TGTGCCAGCAGCTTAGCACGAGGTAATGCCTACGAG. The J gene is TRBJ2-7, the V gene TRBV7-2; D ambiguous. The CDR3 goes on 3 residues after the read ends, and that part is filled in from the germline J gene. This CDR3 spans 15 amino acids. Germline V gene lookup returns CDR1 SGHTA and CDR2 FQGNSA. Trimming pared 0 bases from V and 2 bases from J, leaving 11 bases between. Full variable domain (missing parts from reference TRBV7-2 and TRBJ2-7): GAGVSQSPSNKVTEKGKDVELRCDPISGHTALYWYRQSLGQGLEFLIYFQGNSAPDKSGLPSDRFSAERTGGSVSTLTIQRTQQEDSAVYLCASSLARGNAYEQYFGPGTRLTVT.

In regard to this clone: The read comes to an end 3 residues before the CDR3 does, leaving the germline J gene to fill in the end. This chain links TRBV15 with TRBJ2-2; D is possibly TRBD1 (6 bases). Germline CDR1 reads LNHNV; CDR2 reads YYDKDF (reference sequence). The length of the CDR3 is 14 residues. The CDR3 region is CATSRDSLNSPLFF. The sequenced CDR3 bases are TGTGCCACCAGCAGGGACAGCCTTAATTCACCG.